The 9 T cell receptor beta chains given below trace back to one sample, sequenced in a study of shared clonotypes between healthy human individuals. Here immunoSEQ multiplex PCR was the method, and the copy in TCRdb shows in-frame clones only, minus some. The sample includes a few million clones, around 93% of them seen just once. Terminally differentiated effector memory CD45RA+ cells were left out of the naive CD8 fraction, which was CD45RO-negative and positively selected for CCR7. Sequencing was performed on naive CD8+ T cells from PBMCs. Every receptor here comes from a man younger than 30 in good health. Some clones in this sample may be carry-over from other donors' samples.

The chain couples TRBV2 to TRBJ2-4; D is uncertain. CDR3 length: 15 amino acids. Trimming cost V 6 bases and J 0 bases, with 12 bases left between them. Germline V gene sequence: CDR1 SNHLY, CDR2 FYNNEI. CDR3 in amino acids: CASRRSELAKNIQYF. In nucleotides, the CDR3 is TGTGCCAGCAGAAGGTCTGAACTAGCCAAAAACATTCAGTACTTC.

The genes are TRBV4-1 and TRBJ2-5, with 10 bases that match TRBD1. With V trimmed by 4 bases and J by 4 bases, 9 bases remained unmatched. CDR1 is MGHRA, CDR2 YSYEKL, per germline. The CDR3 is 16 residues long. In nucleotides, the CDR3 is TGCGCCAGCAGCCCCAAACCGAGACAGGGGGCAGAGACCCAGTACTTC. Protein product: CASSPKPRQGAETQYF.

The chain joins TRBV28 to TRBJ2-5; the D is unclear. Germline V gene lookup returns CDR1 MDHEN and CDR2 SYDVKM. Between the trimmed V and J ends, which lost 5 bases and 7 bases, there was a span of 23 bases. This CDR3 region has 16 residues. The CDR3 sequence is CASSALVVRQFWTQYF. CDR3 coding DNA: TGTGCCAGCAGTGCCCTCGTGGTCCGACAATTTTGGACCCAGTACTTC. Full variable domain (outside the CDR3, taken from reference TRBV28 and TRBJ2-5): DVKVTQSSRYLVKRTGEKVFLECVQDMDHENMFWYRQDPGLGLRLIYFSYDVKMKEKGDIPEGYSVSREKKERFSLILESASTNQTSMYLCASSALVVRQFWTQYFGPGTRLLVL.

CDR3 loop: CASSLTTGAREQYF. CDR3 in DNA: TGTGCCAGCAGCCTAACGACAGGAGCGCGCGAGCAGTACTTC. The genes are TRBV7-8 and TRBJ2-7, with D possibly being TRBD1 (6 bases). Trimming removed 5 bases from V and 6 bases from J, with 17 bases in between. This CDR3 has 14 residues. Germline CDR1 and CDR2: SGHVS and FQNEAQ.

V is TRBV15 and J is TRBJ2-7, with a tentative D call TRBD2 (6 bases). CDR1 is LNHNV and CDR2 is YYDKDF in the germline V gene (reference sequence). The germline V and J ends were trimmed by 9 bases and 7 bases, with 22 bases remaining between them. The CDR3 runs 14 residues. The CDR3, as DNA: TGTGCCACTGGGAGTGCGGGACTCCAGGGAGAGCAGTACTTC. Translated: CATGSAGLQGEQYF.

Concerning this clone: This same CDR3 is encoded by further DNA sequences in the sample. This rearrangement joins TRBV5-6 to TRBJ1-1, with D unclear. The germline gives CDR1 SGHDT, CDR2 YYEEEE. The ends were cut back, 0 bases at V and 5 bases at J, with 5 bases in the middle. This CDR3 comprises 12 residues. The CDR3 protein is CASSLVGTEAFF. The CDR3 coding sequence is TGTGCCAGCAGCTTGGTAGGGACTGAAGCTTTCTTT.

This clone was detected once. The gene calls are TRBV19 and TRBJ1-2; D not resolved. This CDR3 has 13 residues. Germline V gene lookup returns CDR1 LNHDA and CDR2 SQIVND (reference sequence). Trimming took off 8 bases at V and 8 bases at J, with 18 bases between the two ends. In DNA form, the CDR3 reads TGTGCCAGTGGACCCATCGAGGCGGAGGGCTACACCTTC. Its translation: CASGPIEAEGYTF.

In the case of this clone: Other DNA variants within this sample encode the same CDR3. The chain links TRBV7-3 to TRBJ2-1, with a tentative D call TRBD1 (5 bases). The CDR3 contains 13 residues. Trimming cost V 5 bases and J 3 bases, with 8 bases left between them. Germline values: CDR1 SGHTA, CDR2 FQGTGA. In nucleotides, the CDR3 is TGTGCCAGCAGCCCCGACAGCTACAATGAGCAGTTCTTC. Protein: CASSPDSYNEQFF. Drawing the rest from reference TRBV7-3 and TRBJ2-1, the complete variable domain is GAGVSQTPSNKVTEKGKYVELRCDPISGHTALYWYRQSLGQGPEFLIYFQGTGAADDSGLPNDRFFAVRPEGSVSTLKIQRTERGDSAVYLCASSPDSYNEQFFGPGTRLTVL.

This sequence joins TRBV9 and TRBJ2-1, with a weak D call TRBD2 (6 bases). The ends were cut back, 0 bases at V and 5 bases at J, with 12 bases in the middle. CDR3 length: 15 residues. The germline CDR1 and CDR2 sequences are SGDLS and YYNGEE. CDR3 nucleotides: TGTGCCAGCAGCGTAGGGGGGACTGCGCACAATGAGCAGTTCTTC. This codes for CASSVGGTAHNEQFF.